One sample yielded the 10 T cell receptor beta chains listed below, sequenced in a study of cytomegalovirus exposure and HLA in healthy donors (dated by TCRdb to about 2017). The protocol used for the library was the immunoSEQ multiplex PCR assay. A mixture of 60 forward primers for TCR Vbeta segments and 13 reverse primers for TCR Jbeta segments was used in the multiplex PCR. TCRdb took this table from immuneACCESS and kept in-frame rearrangements with V and J called. Such tables lack part of the clones; where checked against another copy, unresolved V genes explain under half of the gap, and the rest is unexplained. This sample holds about 210,000 clones; about 79% were observed only once. The ten most abundant clones make up 1.8% of the sample. Sequences were obtained from PBMCs. The receptors were sampled from a male donor in good health and CMV-seronegative.

V usage is TRBV29-1 and J usage is TRBJ1-2; 8 bases are shared with TRBD1. Trimming removed 6 bases from V and 1 base from J; junction bases left unmatched: 10. Looked up from germline, CDR1 is SQVTM and CDR2 is ANQGSEA. There are 15 residues in the CDR3. The CDR3 region has the DNA TGCAGCGTCCCGGACAGGGATCAGGATAACTATGGCTACACCTTC. This translates into CSVPDRDQDNYGYTF. Full variable domain (remainder filled in from reference TRBV29-1 and TRBJ1-2): SAVISQKPSRDICQRGTSLTIQCQVDSQVTMMFWYRQQPGQSLTLIATANQGSEATYESGFVIDKFPISRPNLTFSTLTVSNMSPEDSSIYLCSVPDRDQDNYGYTFGSGTRLTVV.

The V gene is TRBV7-3, the J gene TRBJ2-5, with 8 positions matching TRBD2. The CDR3 spans 14 residues. Germline V gives CDR1 SGHTA, CDR2 FQGTGA. V shed 2 bases and J 5 bases; nucleotides not matched to a gene: 4. CDR3 coding DNA: TGTGCCAGCAGCTTACAGGGCGGGAGGGAGACCCAGTACTTC. This encodes CASSLQGGRETQYF.

This clone has a handful of counts. The chain recombines TRBV5-4 with TRBJ1-2; TRBD1 matches 8 bases. Germline-derived CDR1 and CDR2 are SGHNT and YYREEE (reference sequence). The V and J ends lost 4 bases and 2 bases, in that order; junction bases with no gene match: 7. This CDR3 contains 15 residues. This CDR3 reads CASSHLDRGNYGYTF. The CDR3 nucleotides are TGTGCCAGCAGCCATCTAGACAGGGGAAACTATGGCTACACCTTC.

This clone was observed a handful of times. This rearrangement joins TRBV5-1 to TRBJ2-7, with 9 bases aligning to TRBD1. V lost 4 bases and J lost 5; bases outside the gene matches: 10. This CDR3 contains 15 residues. Germline CDR1 reads SGHRS; CDR2 reads YFSETQ. The CDR3, as DNA: TGCGCCAGCAGCCCTAGGACAGGGGAGAGGAACGAGCAGTACTTC. The encoded protein is CASSPRTGERNEQYF.

The chain is built from TRBV5-4 and TRBJ2-7, with a possible D match to TRBD2 (5 bases). The CDR3 has 13 residues. V gave up 0 bases and J gave up 5 bases, with 9 bases separating them. Germline CDR1 and CDR2: SGHNT and YYREEE (reference sequence). The CDR3 sequence is CASSLGTAHEQYF. CDR3 in DNA: TGTGCCAGCAGCTTGGGGACTGCACACGAGCAGTACTTC.

This chain uses TRBV5-5 with TRBJ2-1; perhaps TRBD2 as D (5 bases). This CDR3 has 16 residues. Trimming removed 1 base at V and 5 bases at J, with 16 bases between. The germline V gene has CDR1 SGHKS and CDR2 YYEKEE (reference sequence). The CDR3 is CASSLYGGRADNEQFF. The CDR3 region has the DNA TGTGCCAGCAGCTTGTATGGAGGACGAGCTGACAATGAGCAGTTCTTC.

This chain uses TRBV9 with TRBJ1-6; 9 bases align to TRBD1. J was trimmed by 8 bases and V by 3 bases; bases with no gene match: 6. The CDR3 is 15 residues long. Germline loops: CDR1 SGDLS, CDR2 YYNGEE. The CDR3 bases are TGTGCCAGCAGCGCCCCGGGACAGGGTGATTCACCCCTCCACTTT. Protein: CASSAPGQGDSPLHF. Complete variable domain (other parts from reference TRBV9 and TRBJ1-6): DSGVTQTPKHLITATGQRVTLRCSPRSGDLSVYWYQQSLDQGLQFLIQYYNGEERAKGNILERFSAQQFPDLHSELNLSSLELGDSALYFCASSAPGQGDSPLHFGNGTRLTVT.

The chain couples TRBV15 to TRBJ2-5; weak D call: TRBD1 (6 bases). V lost 8 bases to trimming and J lost 2 bases, with 12 bases between them. The CDR3 covers 13 residues. Germline V CDR1 and CDR2: LNHNV, YYDKDF (reference sequence). In DNA, the CDR3 is TGTGCCACCGGAGACGGACAGCAAGAGACCCAGTACTTC. It specifies CATGDGQQETQYF.

Only one count was recorded for this clone. The chain is built from TRBV6-5 and TRBJ2-1; the D is unclear. There are 14 residues in the CDR3. V lost 0 bases and J lost 6, with 9 bases in between. Germline assignment: CDR1 MNHEY and CDR2 SVGAGI. The CDR3 DNA follows: TGTGCCAGCAGTTACTCGATTCCGGGCAATGAGCAGTTCTTC. This translates into CASSYSIPGNEQFF.

The chain carries TRBV27 and TRBJ1-5; TRBD1 might be the D (6 bases). The V gene's germline CDR1 is MNHEY and CDR2 SMNVEV (reference sequence). Trimming removed 4 bases at V and 0 bases at J, with 10 bases between. The CDR3 extends over 15 amino acids. The CDR3 loop is CASSYGRGSNQPQHF. For the CDR3, the DNA is TGTGCCAGCAGTTACGGCAGGGGTAGCAATCAGCCCCAGCATTTT.